This TCR beta chain stems from a study of regulatory T cells. General study results and limits: In CD3G-deficient patients, conventional CD4+ T cells were enriched for hydrophobic CDR3 residues at positions 6 and 7.

Concerning this clone: Antigen specificity is unknown.

The primer mix had 52 TRBV and 13 TRBJ primers. The method was immunoSEQ multiplex PCR; TCRdb's version includes in-frame clones alone and lacks a portion of them. The table includes some 29,000 clones, just under 95% detected once. Trimming pared 4 bases from V and 5 bases from J, leaving 15 bases between. This CDR3 comprises 15 residues. Per the germline V gene, CDR1 is MNHNS and CDR2 is SASEGT. Every patient with CD3G deficiency had evidence of autoimmunity. Patients, 2 to 39 years old, had expanded memory T-cell proportions. Regulatory (CD25-high CD127-low) and conventional (CD25-low CD127-high) CD4+ T cells were sorted separately.

Material: conventional CD4+ T cells sorted from blood. V and J are TRBV6-1 and TRBJ2-1; D possibly corresponds to TRBD2 (6 bases). This clonotype was obtained from a person aged 18 to 35 with CD3G deficiency. CDR3 DNA sequence: TGTGCCAGCAGTGCCCGGGACTCTAAAGACAATGAGCAGTTCTTC. It encodes CASSARDSKDNEQFF.